This T cell receptor (beta chain) emerged from a study of OX40 agonist ivuxolimab in advanced cancers. Study context: The patients got ivuxolimab, which is an agonistic anti-OX40 (CD134) antibody. In three patients, partial responses were observed, one with hepatocellular carcinoma and two with cutaneous melanoma.

To note about this clone: Its antigen is still unknown.

Sequencing used immunoSEQ multiplex PCR; TCRdb keeps in-frame clones, though not all of them. Of nearly 25,000 clones in the sample, 77% were seen once. Study results and caveats: The authors also found low normalized T-cell clonal expansion in some nonresponders.

The sequence came from an adult with an advanced solid tumor such as melanoma, head and neck, liver or kidney cancer. This material consisted of CD4+ or CD8+ T cells sorted from blood, taken in a trial of the OX40 agonist ivuxolimab.

CDR3 sequence (DNA): TGTGCCAGTAGTAAAGGGACTAGCCAGTACAATGAGCAGTTCTTC. Residues: CASSKGTSQYNEQFF. The chain links TRBV19 to TRBJ2-1; TRBD2 matches at 9 bases. The CDR3 covers 15 residues. V lost 4 bases to trimming and J lost 4 bases; unmatched junction nucleotides: 5. The germline CDR1 and CDR2 sequences are LNHDA and SQIVND (reference sequence).